This T cell receptor beta chain was sequenced during a study of blood T cell repertoires in COVID-19. Study context: Samples representing acute and convalescent COVID-19 were sourced from the United States, Italy and Spain.

V lost 4 bases, J lost 0 bases, and 13 bases lay in between. The CDR3 runs to 15 residues. CDR1 and CDR2 from the germline V gene are SGHTS and YDEGEE. In the authors' methods: Estimation of nucleated cell counts was performed using reference gene primer amplification. Only in-frame clones appear in the TCRdb table, and some are missing; sequencing was by immunoSEQ multiplex PCR. The V and J calls and the clone size are those of that table, but D and trimming were determined from the DNA. The sample lists some 300,000 clones, over 85% occurring once. Study members were between roughly 18 and 100 years old and lived in roughly 24 US regions. Participants classified as exposed had met a COVID-19 case within 2 weeks before study entry.

The chain couples TRBV5-8 to TRBJ1-1; TRBD1 is a possible D gene (6 bases). Sequencing input: PBMCs or T cells enriched from blood (not recorded which). The source is a woman aged 45-65 years who had been exposed to COVID-19. In DNA, the CDR3 is TGTGCCAGCAGCCCCCGACAGGTCATGAACACTGAAGCTTTCTTT. Translating gives CASSPRQVMNTEAFF.